This T cell receptor beta chain was profiled in a study of blood T cells in healthy people across ages. Looking at the study overall: Capture by template switching was about one barcoded beta molecule per two T cells.

Study-wide points: There was no known CMV status for donors, so expanded clonotype changes were possibly confounded.

Germline V lookup: CDR1 MNHNY, CDR2 SVGAGI (reference sequence). Trimming at V came to 0 bases and at J to 5 bases, leaving 9 bases not matched to a gene. This CDR3 contains 16 residues. About this clonotype itself: What it recognizes is unknown.

The authors ran a second PCR of 7 to 11 cycles using a sample-barcoded 5' primer and a J-beta primer mix. TCRdb independently ran MiXCR on the 5' RACE reads; one entry per CDR3 protein. Among hundreds of thousands of distinct CDR3 sequences listed, roughly two fifths were seen once. J is TRBJ1-2 and V is TRBV6-6, with TRBD1 matching over 7 bases. Sequencing was done on a sample of blood. The receptor comes from a woman aged 60-75 years in good health. The CDR3 nucleotides read TGTGCCAGCAGTTACTCCCCTGACTCAGGGGGGTATGGCTACACCTTC. This codes for CASSYSPDSGGYGYTF.